One and the same sample provided the 23 T cell receptor beta chains below, sequenced in a study of blood T cell repertoires in COVID-19. The protocol was immunoSEQ multiplex PCR, while the TCRdb copy is restricted to in-frame clones and leaves out a portion. The sample records about 270,000 clones, roughly 90% being singletons. The sample comprised PBMCs or T cells enriched from blood (not recorded which). All receptors derive from a man aged 40-49 years who had been exposed to COVID-19.

As concerns this clone: A junction boundary mismatches the germline segment, possibly from a read error. This chain uses TRBV9 with TRBJ2-3; D gene ambiguous. The CDR3 runs 15 residues. Germline V CDR1 and CDR2: SGDLS, YYNGEE. This chain's CDR3 is CASSPSIDRGALVGF. The CDR3 nucleotides are TGTGCCAGCAGCCCCAGTATCGACCGTGGAGCTTTGGTCGGTTTT.

This rearrangement joins TRBV13 to TRBJ2-3; 11 bases align to TRBD2. This CDR3 is built from 16 residues. Per germline, CDR1 PRHDT and CDR2 FYEKMQ (reference sequence). V shed 5 bases, J shed 4 bases, and the junction held 8 bases outside the gene matches. This CDR3 reads CASSPSALAGADTQYF. The CDR3 bases are TGTGCCAGCAGCCCGTCGGCACTAGCGGGAGCAGATACGCAGTATTTT.

The chain recombines TRBV7-6 with TRBJ2-7; TRBD2 matches 7 bases. Germline trimming cut 1 base from V and 4 bases from J; bases unmatched to any gene: 10. The CDR3 sequence is 16 residues long. Germline CDR1 is SGHVS and CDR2 is FNYEAQ. In nucleotides, the CDR3 is TGTGCCAGCAGCTTAGAGCTGGGGGAGGGAGGTTACGAGCAGTACTTC. Translation: CASSLELGEGGYEQYF.

Here the CDR3 reads CASSPNILTGGNGYTF. The CDR3 bases are TGTGCCAGCAGCCCGAATATACTGACAGGGGGTAATGGCTACACCTTC. The chain has TRBV3-1 (or the pseudogene TRBV3-2) and TRBJ1-2; 9 bases align to TRBD1. CDR3 length: 16 residues. Unmatched junction bases numbered 12, after V lost 4 bases and J lost 6 bases. CDR1 is LGHDT, CDR2 YNNKEL, per germline (reference sequence).

This clone occurred a few times. CDR3 in DNA: TGCGCCAGCGCCCCAGGTGGGGGGGGGACCTACGAGCAGTACTTC. Translating gives CASAPGGGGTYEQYF. The genes are TRBV5-1 and TRBJ2-7; 7 bases are a match to TRBD2. The CDR3 contains 15 residues. CDR1 SGHRS and CDR2 YFSETQ come from the germline V gene. V shed 7 bases, J shed 2 bases, and the junction held 12 bases outside the gene matches.

This chain uses TRBV6-1 with TRBJ1-1; D is perhaps TRBD1 (5 bases). The CDR3 is 13 residues long. V dropped 3 bases and J dropped 5 bases, with 10 bases sitting between them. Germline assignment: CDR1 MNHNS and CDR2 SASEGT. In nucleotides, the CDR3 is TGTGCCAGCAGTGAGGCAGGGAGGACTGAAGCTTTCTTT. This gives the protein CASSEAGRTEAFF.

CDR3 nucleotide sequence: TGTGCCTGGAGTGGTACCTATAGCTCCTACGAGCAGTACTTC. It encodes CAWSGTYSSYEQYF. The chain joins TRBV30 to TRBJ2-7; no firm D call. The V and J ends lost 1 base and 0 bases respectively, with 10 bases between them. Germline CDR1 GTSNPN, CDR2 SVGIG (reference sequence). CDR3 length: 14 amino acids.

CDR3 loop: CASSLAGSRGTEAFF. CDR3 nucleotide sequence: TGTGCCAGCAGCTTAGCCGGGTCCCGGGGGACTGAAGCTTTCTTT. This chain uses TRBV7-6 with TRBJ1-1, with D possibly being TRBD1 (5 bases). Germline CDR1 is SGHVS and CDR2 is FNYEAQ. The CDR3 covers 15 residues. V was pared by 0 bases and J by 5 bases, with 13 bases between. The full variable domain, rest sourced from reference TRBV7-6 and TRBJ1-1, is GAGVSQSPRYKVTKRGQDVALRCDPISGHVSLYWYRQALGQGPEFLTYFNYEAQQDKSGLPNDRFSAERPEGSISTLTIQRTEQRDSAMYRCASSLAGSRGTEAFFGQGTRLTVV.

This chain connects TRBV27 to TRBJ1-1, with 8 bases identical to TRBD1. The CDR3 is made up of 19 amino acids. Germline V gives CDR1 MNHEY, CDR2 SMNVEV (reference sequence). V was clipped by 6 bases and J by 0 bases; unmatched bases: 18. CDR3 bases: TGTGCCAGCAGGAGGATAATGGGGGCAGGGGGCGAAATGAACACTGAAGCTTTCTTT. This gives the protein CASRRIMGAGGEMNTEAFF.

The rearrangement joins TRBV19 to TRBJ1-5, with D unresolved. Germline values: CDR1 LNHDA, CDR2 SQIVND (reference sequence). The germline V and J ends were trimmed by 4 bases and 4 bases, with 20 bases remaining between them. There are 17 residues in the CDR3. The CDR3 reads CASSTPSGRARNQPQHF. The CDR3, as DNA: TGTGCCAGTAGTACCCCGAGCGGGAGGGCGAGAAATCAGCCCCAGCATTTT. The full variable domain, with the rest looked up from reference TRBV19 and TRBJ1-5, is DGGITQSPKYLFRKEGQNVTLSCEQNLNHDAMYWYRQDPGQGLRLIYYSQIVNDFQKGDIAEGYSVSREKKESFPLTVTSAQKNPTAFYLCASSTPSGRARNQPQHFGDGTRLSIL.

This clone was found once. The chain employs TRBV2 and TRBJ1-1; D not resolved. Trimming took off 3 bases at V and 6 bases at J, with 11 bases between the two ends. The CDR3 covers 13 residues. Germline loops: CDR1 SNHLY, CDR2 FYNNEI. In DNA, the CDR3 is TGTGCCAGCAGTGATTCTTTCGTATCTGAAGCTTTCTTT. Translation: CASSDSFVSEAFF. Complete variable domain (other parts from reference TRBV2 and TRBJ1-1): EPEVTQTPSHQVTQMGQEVILRCVPISNHLYFYWYRQILGQKVEFLVSFYNNEISEKSEIFDDQFSVERPDGSNFTLKIRSTKLEDSAMYFCASSDSFVSEAFFGQGTRLTVV.

The gene calls are TRBV28 and TRBJ2-7; D perhaps matches TRBD2 (7 bases). Germline CDR1 and CDR2: MDHEN and SYDVKM. Trimming left V 7 bases short and J 6 bases short, with 22 bases between. This CDR3 comprises 15 residues. The CDR3 protein is CASKVITEGGGEQYF. The CDR3 region has the DNA TGTGCCAGCAAGGTCATTACTGAGGGAGGGGGCGAGCAGTACTTC.

This chain links TRBV27 with TRBJ2-7; D is perhaps TRBD1 (5 bases). Germline V gives CDR1 MNHEY, CDR2 SMNVEV (reference sequence). The CDR3 has 16 amino acids. The ends were cut back, 8 bases at V and 2 bases at J, with 22 bases in the middle. CDR3 DNA sequence: TGTGCCAGCTACCCAAAGTGGGGCACTGGAACCTACGAGCAGTACTTC. The encoded protein is CASYPKWGTGTYEQYF.

This clone was seen a few times. The J gene is TRBJ2-7, the V gene TRBV20-1, with 7 nucleotides matching TRBD1. The germline V gene encodes CDR1 DFQATT and CDR2 SNEGSKA (reference sequence). This CDR3 has 11 amino acids. The V gene end was trimmed by 8 bases and the J gene end by 2 bases; junction bases not matched to a gene: 3. The CDR3 loop is CSLGQTYEQYF. CDR3 coding DNA: TGCAGTCTGGGACAGACCTACGAGCAGTACTTC.

The chain combines TRBV30 with TRBJ1-2; D is uncertain. CDR3 size: 13 residues. Trimming removed 3 bases from V and 6 bases from J, with 14 bases in between. Germline assignment: CDR1 GTSNPN and CDR2 SVGIG (reference sequence). The CDR3 here is CAWRGRGFDGYTF. The CDR3, as DNA: TGTGCCTGGAGGGGCCGGGGATTTGATGGCTACACCTTC.

As DNA, the CDR3 is TGTGCCACCAGCCTAAGACAGGGCCGGAATCAGCCCCAGCATTTT. Encoded protein: CATSLRQGRNQPQHF. The gene calls are TRBV15 and TRBJ1-5, with TRBD1 matching 7 bases. Germline V lookup: CDR1 LNHNV, CDR2 YYDKDF (reference sequence). J was trimmed by 4 bases and V by 5 bases; bases with no gene match: 8. The CDR3 loop spans 15 amino acids.

The chain employs TRBV9 and TRBJ2-1; the D gene is possibly TRBD1 (6 bases). Germline V gives CDR1 SGDLS, CDR2 YYNGEE. The V gene lost 0 bases and the J gene lost 9 bases, with 16 bases spanning the gap. This CDR3 spans 15 amino acids. This CDR3 is CASSVVAGVGFEQFF. CDR3 bases: TGTGCCAGCAGCGTAGTGGCAGGGGTTGGATTTGAGCAGTTCTTC.

V is TRBV28 and J is TRBJ2-1; 9 nucleotides align to TRBD1. The germline CDR1 and CDR2 sequences are MDHEN and SYDVKM. V was pared by 3 bases and J by 8 bases, with 2 bases of the junction left unmatched. The CDR3 contains 13 residues. The CDR3 sequence is CASSLGQGYEQFF. The DNA of the CDR3 is TGTGCCAGCAGTTTGGGACAGGGCTATGAGCAGTTCTTC.

The chain couples TRBV5-1 to TRBJ2-1; perhaps TRBD1 as D (5 bases). From germline, CDR1 is SGHRS and CDR2 YFSETQ. The germline V and J ends were trimmed by 0 bases and 10 bases, with 14 bases remaining between them. The CDR3 has 14 amino acids. DNA for the CDR3: TGCGCCAGCAGCTTGGATGTCAGGGAATACGAGCAGTTCTTC. It is translated as CASSLDVREYEQFF. The whole variable domain, remainder taken from reference TRBV5-1 and TRBJ2-1, is KAGVTQTPRYLIKTRGQQVTLSCSPISGHRSVSWYQQTPGQGLQFLFEYFSETQRNKGNFPGRFSGRQFSNSRSEMNVSTLELGDSALYLCASSLDVREYEQFFGPGTRLTVL.

CDR3: CASSPNWTGSSYGYTF. CDR3 DNA sequence: TGTGCCAGCAGTCCAAACTGGACAGGGAGTAGCTATGGCTACACCTTC. V is TRBV27 and J is TRBJ1-2; 8 bases align to TRBD1. In germline, CDR1 is MNHEY, CDR2 SMNVEV (reference sequence). The CDR3 is 16 amino acids. V shed 5 bases, J shed 4 bases, and the junction held 12 bases outside the gene matches.

The chain uses TRBV24-1 and TRBJ2-2, with a weak D call TRBD2 (5 bases). The CDR3 runs 17 residues. V lost 4 bases and J 0 bases, leaving 14 bases between the germline ends. Per germline, CDR1 KGHDR and CDR2 SFDVKD. The DNA for the CDR3 is TGTGCCACCAGTGACCTATCGGCGGGCTCGAACACCGGGGAGCTGTTTTTT. Its protein product is CATSDLSAGSNTGELFF.

The chain links TRBV6-5 to TRBJ1-1; no reliable D call. Trimming removed 0 bases at V and 8 bases at J, with 13 bases between. CDR3 length: 14 amino acids. Looked up from germline, CDR1 is MNHEY and CDR2 is SVGAGI. The CDR3 nucleotides read TGTGCCAGCAGTTACTCGAAAGCAGCAGGAGAAGCTTTCTTT. Protein: CASSYSKAAGEAFF.

This chain joins TRBV7-9 and TRBJ1-4; no clear D. The CDR3 is 11 amino acids. CDR1 is SEHNR, CDR2 FQNEAQ, per germline (reference sequence). V was pared by 2 bases and J by 8 bases, with 3 bases between. The CDR3 DNA reads TGTGCCAGCAGCTTAACAGAAAAACTGTTTTTT. Amino acids: CASSLTEKLFF.